One T cell receptor beta chain is described in this entry. Antigen: not known. CDR1 and CDR2 (germline): GTSNPN, SVGIG (reference sequence). The CDR3 runs to 14 residues. V gave up 2 bases and J gave up 6 bases; unmatched junction bases: 6. This sample stems from a study of shared clonotypes between healthy human individuals. Findings of the study overall: Sharing across four donors was highest in naive CD4 (around 5%) and lowest in memory CD8 (around 0.4%).

TCRdb's copy holds only in-frame clones and misses some; the assay was immunoSEQ multiplex PCR. The sample has about 380,000 clones, about 96% seen once. The gene calls are TRBV30 and TRBJ2-7; 11 nucleotides agree with TRBD1. The TCR sequence derives from a man aged 25 to 45 in good health. Sequenced sample: memory CD8+ T cells sorted from blood. Documented subset: CD45RO+ cells pooled with CCR7-negative TemRA cells. The CDR3 spells CAWSRGGTGGEQYF. Here the CDR3 DNA reads TGTGCCTGGAGTAGGGGAGGGACAGGGGGCGAGCAGTACTTC. Variable domain in full (rest from reference TRBV30 and TRBJ2-7): SQTIHQWPATLVQPVGSPLSLECTVEGTSNPNLYWYRQAAGRGLQLLFYSVGIGQISSEVPQNLSASRPQDRQFILSSKKLLLSDSGFYLCAWSRGGTGGEQYFGPGTRLTVT.